One sample yielded the 4 T cell receptor beta chains listed below, sequenced in a study of cytomegalovirus exposure and HLA in healthy donors. Assay: immunoSEQ multiplex PCR; the TCRdb copy retains only in-frame clones and omits some. Of 250,000 to 350,000 clones listed, around 86% are singletons. Sequencing input: PBMCs. The source of these receptors is a woman aged 18 to 35 in good health and CMV-seronegative.

This chain links TRBV28 with TRBJ1-5, with TRBD1 identical over 7 bases. With V trimmed by 6 bases and J by 0 bases, 8 bases remained unmatched. This CDR3 contains 16 residues. The germline V gene encodes CDR1 MDHEN and CDR2 SYDVKM. The CDR3 DNA reads as TGTGCCAGCAGGGCTACGACAGGGCTTAGCAATCAGCCCCAGCATTTT. Translating gives CASRATTGLSNQPQHF. Together with reference TRBV28 and TRBJ1-5, the CDR3 gives the full variable domain: DVKVTQSSRYLVKRTGEKVFLECVQDMDHENMFWYRQDPGLGLRLIYFSYDVKMKEKGDIPEGYSVSREKKERFSLILESASTNQTSMYLCASRATTGLSNQPQHFGDGTRLSIL.

The chain recombines TRBV9 with TRBJ2-2; no clear D. This CDR3 has 15 residues. V gave up 0 bases and J gave up 7 bases, with 13 bases separating them. CDR1 and CDR2 from the germline V gene are SGDLS and YYNGEE. The CDR3 reads CASSVARFAVGELFF. Here the CDR3 DNA reads TGTGCCAGCAGCGTAGCCCGGTTCGCGGTCGGGGAGCTGTTTTTT. The variable domain in full, completed from reference TRBV9 and TRBJ2-2, reads DSGVTQTPKHLITATGQRVTLRCSPRSGDLSVYWYQQSLDQGLQFLIQYYNGEERAKGNILERFSAQQFPDLHSELNLSSLELGDSALYFCASSVARFAVGELFFGEGSRLTVL.

The rearrangement links TRBV27 to TRBJ2-5; 7 nucleotides align to TRBD1. The junction had 11 bases not matched to a gene; V was cut back by 2 bases and J by 5 bases. Germline loops: CDR1 MNHEY, CDR2 SMNVEV (reference sequence). This CDR3 is 16 amino acids long. For the CDR3, the DNA is TGTGCCAGCAGTTTACTGGGGGCTGCCAGGGGGGAGACCCAGTACTTC. This translates into CASSLLGAARGETQYF.

The chain recombines TRBV29-1 with TRBJ2-2; D might be TRBD2 (6 bases). The CDR3 loop spans 12 amino acids. Germline loops: CDR1 SQVTM, CDR2 ANQGSEA. Trimming pared 6 bases from V and 7 bases from J, leaving 12 bases between. In DNA, the CDR3 is TGCAGCGTCAGACTAGTTGGCGGGGAGCTGTTTTTT. The encoded protein is CSVRLVGGELFF.